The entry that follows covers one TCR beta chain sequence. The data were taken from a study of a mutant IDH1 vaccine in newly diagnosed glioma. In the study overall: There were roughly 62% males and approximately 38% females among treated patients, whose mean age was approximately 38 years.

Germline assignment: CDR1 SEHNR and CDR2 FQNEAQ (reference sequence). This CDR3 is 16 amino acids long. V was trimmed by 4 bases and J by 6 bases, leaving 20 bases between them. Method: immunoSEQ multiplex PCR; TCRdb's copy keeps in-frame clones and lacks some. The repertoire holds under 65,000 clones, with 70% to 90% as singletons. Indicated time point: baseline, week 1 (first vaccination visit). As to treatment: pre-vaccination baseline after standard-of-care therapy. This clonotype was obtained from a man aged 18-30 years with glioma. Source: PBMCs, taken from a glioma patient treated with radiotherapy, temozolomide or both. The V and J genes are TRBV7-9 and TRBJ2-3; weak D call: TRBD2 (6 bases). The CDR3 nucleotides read TGTGCCAGCAGCTCGGCGGGACCATCCTTTTACGATACGCAGTATTTT. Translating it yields CASSSAGPSFYDTQYF.